These 23 T cell receptor beta chains originate from one sample sequenced in a study of cytomegalovirus exposure and HLA in healthy donors. The PCR made use of 60 Vbeta and 13 Jbeta primers. Using immunoSEQ multiplex PCR, the repertoire was profiled, and TCRdb retains in-frame clones only, with some absent. The data contain about 180,000 clones, 80% to 90% of them singletons. Sequencing was done on a sample of PBMCs. The receptors shown here come from a girl aged 2 to 9 in good health and CMV-seropositive.

This clone was seen a single time. The rearrangement uses TRBV5-1 and TRBJ2-4; weak D call: TRBD2 (5 bases). V lost 6 bases, J lost 8 bases, and 12 bases lay in between. Germline lookup yields CDR1 SGHRS and CDR2 YFSETQ. CDR3 length equals 12 residues. As DNA, the CDR3 is TGCGCCAGCATGGAGGTCGGGGACATTCAGTACTTC. Translated: CASMEVGDIQYF.

V is TRBV6-6 and J is TRBJ2-7, with D possibly TRBD2 on 5 matching bases. Trimming took 0 bases from V and 2 from J, leaving 14 bases between them. This CDR3 region has 16 residues. Germline loops: CDR1 MNHNY, CDR2 SVGAGI (reference sequence). DNA for the CDR3: TGTGCCAGCAGTTACTCGGAACAGACGGGGACCTACGAGCAGTACTTC. This gives the protein CASSYSEQTGTYEQYF.

This rearrangement joins TRBV7-2 to TRBJ1-1; D ambiguous. Trimming removed 5 bases at V and 3 bases at J, with 4 bases between. This CDR3 contains 11 residues. Germline loops: CDR1 SGHTA, CDR2 FQGNSA. CDR3 sequence (DNA): TGTGCCAGCAGCCTACACACTGAAGCTTTCTTT. It yields the protein CASSLHTEAFF.

The genes are TRBV5-1 and TRBJ2-1, with 10 positions matching TRBD2. The trim removed 0 bases at V and 4 bases at J, leaving 7 bases unmatched. CDR3 length: 17 residues. The germline CDR1 and CDR2 sequences are SGHRS and YFSETQ. The CDR3 sequence: CASSLGVSSGRYNEQFF. CDR3 DNA: TGCGCCAGCAGCTTGGGGGTCAGTAGCGGGAGGTACAATGAGCAGTTCTTC.

The genes are TRBV7-8 and TRBJ1-5; tentatively, D is TRBD1 (5 bases). This CDR3 is 14 amino acids long. The germline V gene encodes CDR1 SGHVS and CDR2 FQNEAQ. V was shortened by 3 bases and J by 3 bases, with 9 bases between the two germline ends. CDR3 DNA: TGTGCCAGCAGCTTGCAAGGGGTCAATCAGCCCCAGCATTTT. It specifies CASSLQGVNQPQHF.

The chain joins TRBV28 to TRBJ2-7, with a tentative D call TRBD2 (6 bases). This CDR3 spans 13 amino acids. Trimming removed 4 bases at V and 3 bases at J, with 10 bases between. Germline assignment: CDR1 MDHEN and CDR2 SYDVKM. CDR3 protein: CASSSGLIYEQYF. The CDR3, as DNA: TGTGCCAGCAGTTCCGGACTAATCTACGAGCAGTACTTC.

The V call is TRBV9, the J call TRBJ2-3; D is uncertain. From germline, CDR1 is SGDLS and CDR2 YYNGEE. The CDR3 totals 15 residues. Trimming took off 1 base at V and 1 base at J, with 10 bases between the two ends. The CDR3 region is CASSVTFLGTDTQYF. For the CDR3, the DNA is TGTGCCAGCAGCGTAACCTTCCTAGGCACAGATACGCAGTATTTT.

This clone was seen once. A junction boundary mismatches the germline segment, possibly from a read error. The chain uses TRBV30 and TRBJ2-1, with 10 bases fitting TRBD2. CDR3 length equals 17 residues. The germline CDR1 and CDR2 sequences are GTSNPN and SVGIG (reference sequence). The CDR3 coding sequence is TGTGCCTGGAGAGAAAGGGAACTAGCGGGGCGTTACAATGAGCCGTTCTTC. Its translation is CAWRERELAGRYNEPFF.

The chain uses TRBV5-1 and TRBJ1-6, with 8 bases that match TRBD1. This CDR3 region has 16 residues. Germline trimming cut 4 bases from V and 9 bases from J; bases unmatched to any gene: 12. Germline CDR1 is SGHRS and CDR2 is YFSETQ. CDR3 DNA sequence: TGCGCCAGCAGCCCAGCCGGACAGGGAAGAGCTTCACCCCTCCACTTT. It is translated as CASSPAGQGRASPLHF.

This sequence joins TRBV6-1 and TRBJ2-1, with a tentative D call TRBD2 (6 bases). CDR3 length: 14 amino acids. Deletions cut 7 bases from V and 5 bases from J, with 15 bases between. Germline CDR1 and CDR2: MNHNS and SASEGT. The CDR3 region has the DNA TGTGCCAGCATGGTTTCGCTAGCGAACAATGAGCAGTTCTTC. This sequence encodes CASMVSLANNEQFF.

V gene TRBV27 combines with J gene TRBJ2-3, with 7 nucleotides matching TRBD2. Germline values: CDR1 MNHEY, CDR2 SMNVEV (reference sequence). The V and J ends lost 2 bases and 3 bases, in that order; junction bases with no gene match: 5. The CDR3 loop spans 15 amino acids. CDR3 in amino acids: CASSLSPSGTDTQYF. The CDR3 DNA reads as TGTGCCAGCAGTTTAAGTCCTAGCGGAACAGATACGCAGTATTTT.

J is TRBJ2-2 and V is TRBV12-5, with D hard to call. V was trimmed by 7 bases and J by 4 bases, leaving 10 bases between them. This CDR3 is 13 amino acids long. CDR1 LGHNT and CDR2 FRNRAP come from the germline V gene. CDR3 region: CASAIQITGELFF. The CDR3 bases are TGTGCTAGTGCCATCCAGATCACCGGGGAGCTGTTTTTT.

This clone was counted once. One junction end disagrees with the germline gene, perhaps due to a read error. The CDR3 region is CRTGSGANVLTF. In nucleotides, the CDR3 is TGCCGCACCGGCTCTGGGGCCAACGTCCTGACTTTC. This sequence joins TRBV6-6 and TRBJ2-6, with no clear D. This CDR3 spans 12 amino acids. Per germline, CDR1 MNHNY and CDR2 SVGAGI (reference sequence).

The chain combines TRBV6-1 with TRBJ2-7, with TRBD1 matching over 7 bases. Germline lookup yields CDR1 MNHNS and CDR2 SASEGT. The CDR3 has 13 residues. After removal of 3 bases from V and 6 bases from J, the junction contained 5 bases not matched to a gene. The CDR3 DNA reads TGTGCCAGCAGTGAGACAGGGTGGCTCGAGCAGTACTTC. Amino acids: CASSETGWLEQYF.

V is TRBV9 and J is TRBJ1-1; D is unresolved. Germline V gene sequence: CDR1 SGDLS, CDR2 YYNGEE. The CDR3 consists of 14 residues. With 4 bases removed from V and 4 bases from J, the gap between germline ends came to 14 bases. The CDR3 region is CASSRGGEGTEAFF. CDR3 coding DNA: TGTGCCAGCAGCCGGGGAGGTGAGGGCACTGAAGCTTTCTTT.

The rearrangement joins TRBV5-6 to TRBJ2-5; no clear D gene. V lost 7 bases and J lost 2, with 12 bases in between. The CDR3 loop spans 13 amino acids. Germline V gives CDR1 SGHDT, CDR2 YYEEEE. The chain's CDR3 is CASLLSTQETQYF. The CDR3 DNA reads TGTGCCAGCCTCCTTTCGACACAAGAGACCCAGTACTTC. The whole variable domain, filled in from reference TRBV5-6 and TRBJ2-5, reads DAGVTQSPTHLIKTRGQQVTLRCSPKSGHDTVSWYQQALGQGPQFIFQYYEEEERQRGNFPDRFSGHQFPNYSSELNVNALLLGDSALYLCASLLSTQETQYFGPGTRLLVL.

The chain combines TRBV15 with TRBJ1-3; unclear D gene. Germline CDR1 and CDR2: LNHNV and YYDKDF (reference sequence). The CDR3 length is 13 residues. Trimming pared 3 bases from V and 4 bases from J, leaving 7 bases between. The CDR3 protein is CATSSVRGNTIYF. The DNA of the CDR3 is TGTGCCACCAGCAGTGTCAGAGGAAACACCATATATTTT. The complete variable domain, with remaining parts taken from reference TRBV15 and TRBJ1-3, reads DAMVIQNPRYQVTQFGKPVTLSCSQTLNHNVMYWYQQKSSQAPKLLFHYYDKDFNNEADTPDNFQSRRPNTSFCFLDIRSPGLGDTAMYLCATSSVRGNTIYFGEGSWLTVV.

In regard to this clone: In the same sample, other DNA sequences code for this CDR3. This chain connects TRBV9 to TRBJ2-2, with D hard to call. The V end lost 0 bases, the J end lost 8 bases, and 8 bases lay between the germline ends. The CDR3 sequence is 13 residues long. Germline lookup yields CDR1 SGDLS and CDR2 YYNGEE. CDR3 bases: TGTGCCAGCAGCGTAGCTGGTAGTGGGGAGCTGTTTTTT. Protein sequence: CASSVAGSGELFF.

The J gene is TRBJ1-5, the V gene TRBV4-1; D remains ambiguous. This CDR3 has 14 amino acids. Germline V gene data show CDR1 as MGHRA and CDR2 as YSYEKL. V was pared by 0 bases and J by 11 bases, with 14 bases between. The CDR3 region is CASSQDSRVLAQHF. CDR3 coding DNA: TGCGCCAGCAGCCAAGATTCGCGGGTGTTGGCCCAGCATTTT.

V usage is TRBV12-5 and J usage is TRBJ2-5, with D tentatively TRBD2 (5 bases). This CDR3 is 15 amino acids long. The germline CDR1 and CDR2 sequences are LGHNT and FRNRAP. V lost 6 bases to trimming and J lost 6 bases, with 20 bases between them. DNA for the CDR3: TGTGCTAGTGGACCAGATATGTTGGGAGTGAAGACCCAGTACTTC. Its translation: CASGPDMLGVKTQYF.

V and J are TRBV5-4 and TRBJ2-3; perhaps TRBD2 as D (5 bases). The CDR3 extends over 15 amino acids. Germline CDR1 and CDR2: SGHNT and YYREEE (reference sequence). V dropped 0 bases and J dropped 0 bases, with 8 bases sitting between them. The DNA for the CDR3 is TGTGCCAGCAGCTTGGCAGCGGCTAGCACAGATACGCAGTATTTT. It translates to CASSLAAASTDTQYF.

The chain employs TRBV14 and TRBJ2-7; D remains unclear. Germline CDR1 reads SGHDN; CDR2 reads FVKESK. This CDR3 region has 11 residues. V was shortened by 0 bases and J by 7 bases, with 4 bases between the two germline ends. CDR3 bases: TGTGCCAGCAGCCAAGATCTGGAGCAGTACTTC. It encodes CASSQDLEQYF.

V and J are TRBV5-4 and TRBJ2-5; 8 nucleotides line up with TRBD1. The assigned J gene may be wrong: the sequence end matches TRBJ2-7 better. The germline CDR1 and CDR2 sequences are SGHNT and YYREEE (reference sequence). The CDR3 spans 16 residues. The CDR3 DNA reads TGTGCCAGCAGCAATGGGGCAGGGGGCGCAGTCTACGAGCAGTACTTC. This codes for CASSNGAGGAVYEQYF.